The 30 T cell receptor beta chains listed next were all sequenced from one sample in a study of CD4+ T cells in melanoma (dated by TCRdb to 2021 to 2024). The method behind the library was the immunoSEQ multiplex PCR assay. The immuneACCESS repertoire file appears here via TCRdb, limited to in-frame rearrangements. These files lack a portion of the clones; in checked studies, under half of the deficit traces to unresolved V genes, and the cause of the others is not known. Across this sample there are some 150,000 clones, with nearly 95% seen only once. The leading ten clones occupy about 1.6% of the sample. The receptors here all came from a human donor with melanoma.

CDR3 bases: TGCAGCGTCCACACTCAGACAGGCAATGAGCAGTTCTTC. Its translation is CSVHTQTGNEQFF. V and J are TRBV29-1 and TRBJ2-1, with D perhaps TRBD1 (6 bases). The length of the CDR3 is 13 residues. Per germline, CDR1 SQVTM and CDR2 ANQGSEA. Trimming cost V 6 bases and J 6 bases, with 15 bases left between them.

This rearrangement joins TRBV7-9 to TRBJ2-6; 10 bases align to TRBD1. This CDR3 has 17 residues. Germline trimming cut 5 bases from V and 3 bases from J; bases unmatched to any gene: 7. Germline values: CDR1 SEHNR, CDR2 FQNEAQ (reference sequence). CDR3 loop: CASSRGGTGVGANVLTF. DNA of the CDR3: TGTGCCAGCAGCCGCGGCGGGACAGGGGTTGGGGCCAACGTCCTGACTTTC.

This clone was counted a single time. The J gene is TRBJ2-3, the V gene TRBV5-4; no definite D call. Germline V gene data show CDR1 as SGHNT and CDR2 as YYREEE (reference sequence). V was cut by 2 bases and J by 6 bases, with 13 bases left in between. This CDR3 is built from 14 residues. The CDR3 DNA follows: TGTGCCAGCAGCTTAGCCGCCGGTGCGGATACGCAGTATTTT. Its translation: CASSLAAGADTQYF.

The chain links TRBV6-5 to TRBJ2-2; 7 bases align to TRBD2. V gave up 6 bases and J gave up 4 bases; unmatched junction bases: 8. The CDR3 sequence is 15 residues long. Germline V gives CDR1 MNHEY, CDR2 SVGAGI. This CDR3 is CASRTSGGSTGELFF. The CDR3 nucleotides read TGTGCCAGCAGGACCAGTGGCGGGAGCACCGGGGAGCTGTTTTTT.

This chain connects TRBV2 to TRBJ1-5; 7 bases are shared with TRBD1. Germline assignment: CDR1 SNHLY and CDR2 FYNNEI. The CDR3 sequence is 13 residues long. The J segment lost 7 bases and the V segment lost 7 bases, leaving 7 bases of the junction unmatched. CDR3 DNA: TGTGCCAGCAACAGACAGGGCGTCCAGCCCCAGCATTTT. Translated, it gives CASNRQGVQPQHF.

The count of this clone is one. This chain uses TRBV19 with TRBJ1-6, with 8 bases lining up with TRBD1. With 1 base clipped from V and 5 bases from J, the junction kept 1 base outside the gene matches. Germline CDR1 LNHDA, CDR2 SQIVND (reference sequence). CDR3 length: 15 amino acids. The CDR3 sequence: CASSIGTGNNSPLHF. DNA of the CDR3: TGTGCCAGTAGTATAGGGACAGGGAATAATTCACCCCTCCACTTT.

The genes are TRBV30 and TRBJ1-1; D gene ambiguous. CDR1 GTSNPN and CDR2 SVGIG come from the germline V gene (reference sequence). Deletions cut 3 bases from V and 2 bases from J, with 4 bases between. There are 11 residues in the CDR3. CDR3 in DNA: TGTGCCTGGAGGGCTAACACTGAAGCTTTCTTT. Translating gives CAWRANTEAFF.

The rearrangement links TRBV6-1 to TRBJ2-1, with 9 bases fitting TRBD2. Germline V CDR1 and CDR2: MNHNS, SASEGT. The J segment lost 4 bases and the V segment lost 2 bases, leaving 9 bases of the junction unmatched. The CDR3 sequence is 17 residues long. In DNA form, the CDR3 reads TGTGCCAGCAGTGAAATCGTAGGCGGGGGGGATTACAATGAGCAGTTCTTC. This gives the protein CASSEIVGGGDYNEQFF.

V and J are TRBV13 and TRBJ2-5, with 9 positions matching TRBD2. V trimming: 2 bases; J trimming: 2 bases; junction bases outside the gene matches: 6. Germline values: CDR1 PRHDT, CDR2 FYEKMQ (reference sequence). This CDR3 is built from 16 residues. CDR3 region: CASSLRGGARQETQYF. DNA of the CDR3: TGTGCCAGCAGCTTACGCGGGGGGGCGCGACAAGAGACCCAGTACTTC.

Remarks on this clone: Other DNA variants within this sample encode the same CDR3. The gene calls are TRBV18 and TRBJ2-3, with no clear D. The CDR3 contains 11 residues. The V and J ends lost 3 bases and 4 bases respectively, with 2 bases between them. Germline CDR1 reads KGHSH; CDR2 reads LQKENI. This chain's CDR3 is CASSPSDTQYF. The CDR3 DNA reads as TGTGCCAGCTCACCGTCAGATACGCAGTATTTT.

This clone was observed a few times. The V gene is TRBV2, the J gene TRBJ1-6, with D unclear. The germline V and J ends were trimmed by 10 bases and 0 bases, with 13 bases remaining between them. This CDR3 contains 15 residues. Germline-derived CDR1 and CDR2 are SNHLY and FYNNEI. Here the CDR3 DNA reads TGTGCCACCAAGCGTAGCAGCTCCTATAATTCACCCCTCCACTTT. Its protein product is CATKRSSSYNSPLHF.

The count of this clone is one. The CDR3 loop is CASSEARGAFF. In nucleotides, the CDR3 is TGTGCCAGCAGTGAAGCGCGGGGGGCTTTCTTT. The chain has TRBV6-1 and TRBJ1-1, with a possible D match to TRBD1 (5 bases). Deletions cut 0 bases from V and 11 bases from J, with 7 bases between. This CDR3 spans 11 amino acids. Germline lookup yields CDR1 MNHNS and CDR2 SASEGT.

The chain recombines TRBV6-6 with TRBJ1-4; TRBD1 agrees at 9 bases. Germline V gene sequence: CDR1 MNHNY, CDR2 SVGAGI (reference sequence). The CDR3 extends over 16 amino acids. V shed 7 bases and J 8 bases; nucleotides not matched to a gene: 14. The CDR3 loop reads CASNALPGQGREKLFF. The CDR3 DNA reads as TGTGCCAGCAACGCTCTACCGGGACAGGGTCGCGAAAAACTGTTTTTT.

The chain recombines TRBV7-9 with TRBJ2-5; the D gene is possibly TRBD1 (5 bases). Trimming pared 5 bases from V and 1 base from J, leaving 17 bases between. The CDR3 length is 16 residues. CDR1 and CDR2 from the germline V gene are SEHNR and FQNEAQ (reference sequence). The DNA for the CDR3 is TGTGCCAGCAGCCTCCCTCGGGCCAGGGCCCAAGAGACCCAGTACTTC. It codes for CASSLPRARAQETQYF.

The chain recombines TRBV6-1 with TRBJ1-6; 7 bases are a match to TRBD1. The germline V gene has CDR1 MNHNS and CDR2 SASEGT. The CDR3 has 15 residues. Trimming at V came to 4 bases and at J to 6 bases, leaving 6 bases not matched to a gene. CDR3 sequence: CASSADRLFNSPLHF. In DNA form, the CDR3 reads TGTGCCAGCAGTGCGGACAGGCTGTTTAATTCACCCCTCCACTTT.

This CDR3 is CASSGGVGGGIVTTELAKNIQYF. CDR3 nucleotides: TGCGCCAGCAGCGGAGGGGTTGGAGGTGGGATAGTTACCACAGAACTAGCCAAAAACATTCAGTACTTC. This sequence joins TRBV5-1 and TRBJ2-4, with D possibly TRBD2 on 6 matching bases. The CDR3 extends over 23 amino acids. V lost 4 bases and J lost 0, with 35 bases in between. Germline V gene sequence: CDR1 SGHRS, CDR2 YFSETQ.

This clone was counted only a few times. This sequence joins TRBV6-9 and TRBJ1-2, with TRBD1 matching 9 bases. Germline CDR1 reads MNHGY; CDR2 reads SVAAGI. The J segment lost 6 bases and the V segment lost 6 bases, leaving 11 bases of the junction unmatched. This CDR3 comprises 15 residues. The DNA of the CDR3 is TGTGCCAGCAGCTCCTCCGGACAGGGGAAAGATGGCTACACCTTC. This sequence encodes CASSSSGQGKDGYTF.

The V call is TRBV5-1, the J call TRBJ2-1; D not resolved. V dropped 0 bases and J dropped 2 bases, with 9 bases sitting between them. CDR1 and CDR2 (germline): SGHRS, YFSETQ. The CDR3 runs to 15 residues. CDR3 sequence (DNA): TGCGCCAGCAGCTTGGCCGTAGGCACCTACAATGAGCAGTTCTTC. Amino acid sequence: CASSLAVGTYNEQFF.

This chain uses TRBV2 with TRBJ1-2, with 12 bases lining up with TRBD1. CDR1 and CDR2 from the germline V gene are SNHLY and FYNNEI. V lost 10 bases, J lost 2 bases, and 8 bases stayed unmatched. The CDR3 loop spans 15 amino acids. The CDR3 is CANPGTGGSNYGYTF. The CDR3, as DNA: TGTGCCAACCCCGGGACAGGGGGCTCGAACTATGGCTACACCTTC.

This clone was seen once. The chain links TRBV7-2 to TRBJ1-2; D is perhaps TRBD1 (6 bases). Germline-derived CDR1 and CDR2 are SGHTA and FQGNSA. The CDR3 covers 18 residues. Trimming left V 1 base short and J 5 bases short, with 23 bases between. The CDR3 spells CASSLVWRTDHDGYGYTF. In nucleotides, the CDR3 is TGTGCCAGCAGCTTAGTCTGGAGGACAGATCATGATGGGTATGGCTACACCTTC.

This chain joins TRBV9 and TRBJ1-1, with D unresolved. Germline V gives CDR1 SGDLS, CDR2 YYNGEE. Trimming pared 2 bases from V and 0 bases from J, leaving 14 bases between. The CDR3 is 16 residues long. The CDR3, as DNA: TGTGCCAGCAGCGTGAGTTCGGTTCGCATGAACACTGAAGCTTTCTTT. As protein: CASSVSSVRMNTEAFF. Full variable domain (remainder filled in from reference TRBV9 and TRBJ1-1): DSGVTQTPKHLITATGQRVTLRCSPRSGDLSVYWYQQSLDQGLQFLIQYYNGEERAKGNILERFSAQQFPDLHSELNLSSLELGDSALYFCASSVSSVRMNTEAFFGQGTRLTVV.

The chain joins TRBV7-8 to TRBJ1-1, with D possibly TRBD1 on 5 matching bases. The germline V gene has CDR1 SGHVS and CDR2 FQNEAQ. Trimming pared 5 bases from V and 2 bases from J, leaving 12 bases between. The length of the CDR3 is 14 residues. CDR3 in amino acids: CASSLRDRNTEAFF. Written as DNA, the CDR3 is TGTGCCAGCAGCCTGCGCGACAGAAACACTGAAGCTTTCTTT.

This chain links TRBV7-8 with TRBJ2-3, with a possible D match to TRBD2 (6 bases). CDR1 is SGHVS, CDR2 FQNEAQ, per germline. The CDR3 runs to 15 residues. V was clipped by 1 base and J by 5 bases, with 13 bases between them. The CDR3 nucleotides are TGTGCCAGCAGCTTAGGCGGGGCCTGGGGAGATACGCAGTATTTT. It encodes CASSLGGAWGDTQYF.

The chain joins TRBV21-1 to TRBJ2-7; TRBD1 is taken as the D call from the table, unchecked against the DNA. TRBV21-1 is designated a pseudogene. There are 16 residues in the CDR3. The DNA of the CDR3 is TGTGCCAGCAACGATCCGCCGGGACAGATGAACTACGAGCAGTACTTC. Amino acid sequence: CASNDPPGQMNYEQYF.

V and J are TRBV30 and TRBJ2-2, with D perhaps matching TRBD2 (6 bases). The CDR3 runs 15 residues. The germline V and J ends were trimmed by 3 bases and 2 bases, with 13 bases remaining between them. Germline CDR1 GTSNPN, CDR2 SVGIG (reference sequence). CDR3 region: CAWRTGGSNTGELFF. For the CDR3, the DNA is TGTGCCTGGAGGACCGGGGGTAGCAACACCGGGGAGCTGTTTTTT.

This clone came up once. The genes are TRBV9 and TRBJ1-3; TRBD1 matches at 7 bases. V shed 3 bases, J shed 4 bases, and the junction held 4 bases outside the gene matches. The CDR3 has 14 residues. Germline values: CDR1 SGDLS, CDR2 YYNGEE. In nucleotides, the CDR3 is TGTGCCAGCAGCGGGGACAGCCGGGGAAACACCATATATTTT. It codes for CASSGDSRGNTIYF.

The rearrangement links TRBV6-5 to TRBJ1-3; 7 bases match TRBD1. Germline assignment: CDR1 MNHEY and CDR2 SVGAGI. Trimming took 0 bases from V and 3 from J; bases not matched to a gene: 2. This CDR3 comprises 15 residues. For the CDR3, the DNA is TGTGCCAGCAGTTACTCGGGGACAGTTGGAAACACCATATATTTT. Its translation: CASSYSGTVGNTIYF.

The count of this clone is one. V usage is TRBV7-8 and J usage is TRBJ2-7; D may be TRBD1 (5 bases). This CDR3 has 14 residues. Germline CDR1 is SGHVS and CDR2 is FQNEAQ. With 5 bases removed from V and 5 bases from J, the gap between germline ends came to 16 bases. CDR3 protein: CASSPSAGLDEQYF. CDR3 in DNA: TGTGCCAGCAGCCCCTCTGCAGGGTTGGACGAGCAGTACTTC.

The chain employs TRBV2 and TRBJ2-3, with D hard to call. The CDR3 covers 12 residues. Trimming left V 6 bases short and J 6 bases short, with 10 bases between. CDR1 SNHLY and CDR2 FYNNEI come from the germline V gene. DNA for the CDR3: TGTGCCAGCAGCCCTCCCGGCGATACGCAGTATTTT. Amino acids: CASSPPGDTQYF.

The V call is TRBV2, the J call TRBJ1-5; TRBD1 matches at 7 bases. V gave up 10 bases and J gave up 1 base; unmatched junction bases: 16. The germline gives CDR1 SNHLY, CDR2 FYNNEI. CDR3 length equals 17 residues. CDR3 sequence reads: CATTGAERGLSNQPQHF. As DNA, the CDR3 is TGTGCCACTACAGGGGCGGAACGAGGGTTGAGCAATCAGCCCCAGCATTTT.